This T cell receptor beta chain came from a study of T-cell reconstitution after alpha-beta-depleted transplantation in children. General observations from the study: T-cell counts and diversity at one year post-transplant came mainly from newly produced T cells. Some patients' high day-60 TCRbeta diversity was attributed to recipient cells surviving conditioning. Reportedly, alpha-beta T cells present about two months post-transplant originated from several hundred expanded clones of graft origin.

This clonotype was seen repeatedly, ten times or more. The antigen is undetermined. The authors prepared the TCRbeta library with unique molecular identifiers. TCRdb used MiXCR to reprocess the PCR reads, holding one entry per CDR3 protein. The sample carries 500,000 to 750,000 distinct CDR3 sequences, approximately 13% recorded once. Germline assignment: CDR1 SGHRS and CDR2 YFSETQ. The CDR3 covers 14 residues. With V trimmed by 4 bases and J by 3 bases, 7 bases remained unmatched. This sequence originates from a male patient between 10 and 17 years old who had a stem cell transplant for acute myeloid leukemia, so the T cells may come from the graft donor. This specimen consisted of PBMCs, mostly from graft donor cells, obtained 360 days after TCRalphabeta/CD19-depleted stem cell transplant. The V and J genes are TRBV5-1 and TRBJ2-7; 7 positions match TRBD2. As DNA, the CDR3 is TGCGCCAGCAGCCGGGAGGCCCCTCTCTACGAGCAGTACTTC. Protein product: CASSREAPLYEQYF. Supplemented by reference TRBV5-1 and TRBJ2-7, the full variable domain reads KAGVTQTPRYLIKTRGQQVTLSCSPISGHRSVSWYQQTPGQGLQFLFEYFSETQRNKGNFPGRFSGRQFSNSRSEMNVSTLELGDSALYLCASSREAPLYEQYFGPGTRLTVT.